One sample yielded the 15 T cell receptor beta chains listed below, sequenced in a study of graft-versus-host responses after intestinal transplantation. Measured with immunoSEQ multiplex PCR; TCRdb has only the in-frame clones, and not every one. The table has tens of thousands of clones, roughly 93% seen once; the top ten hold around 0.49%. These receptors have no known antigen. Specimen: unstimulated CD8+ T cells sorted from spleen or lymph node cells, collected before intestinal transplant. The receptors here all came from a human donor who received an intestinal transplant.

The chain employs TRBV9 and TRBJ2-1, with D possibly being TRBD1 (6 bases). CDR1 is SGDLS, CDR2 YYNGEE, per germline. Trimming cost V 3 bases and J 7 bases, with 20 bases left between them. The CDR3 spans 16 residues. DNA of the CDR3: TGTGCCAGCAGCGATCTGGGGGCAGTGGGGAGTAATGAGCAGTTCTTC. It codes for CASSDLGAVGSNEQFF.

The chain employs TRBV6-1 and TRBJ1-2; D unclear. Germline CDR1 MNHNS, CDR2 SASEGT. Trimming removed 2 bases from V and 0 bases from J, with 10 bases in between. This CDR3 spans 15 amino acids. The CDR3 DNA is TGTGCCAGCAGTGAATGGTCAGAAGCTAACTATGGCTACACCTTC. Protein: CASSEWSEANYGYTF.

The chain recombines TRBV4-1 with TRBJ2-7; possibly TRBD1 for D (6 bases). In germline, CDR1 is MGHRA, CDR2 YSYEKL. This CDR3 region has 15 residues. With 1 base removed from V and 6 bases from J, the gap between germline ends came to 16 bases. This chain's CDR3 is CASSQGNLQGPEQYF. In nucleotides, the CDR3 is TGCGCCAGCAGCCAAGGGAATTTGCAGGGGCCCGAGCAGTACTTC.

The gene calls are TRBV28 and TRBJ1-3; 8 bases map to TRBD1. V shed 4 bases, J shed 4 bases, and the junction held 9 bases outside the gene matches. Germline CDR1 and CDR2: MDHEN and SYDVKM. The CDR3 covers 16 residues. The CDR3 region is CASSSSPDRAGNTIYF. The CDR3 DNA is TGTGCCAGCAGTTCATCCCCGGACAGGGCCGGAAACACCATATATTTT.

The genes are TRBV30 and TRBJ2-7; 9 positions agree with TRBD1. This CDR3 contains 14 residues. The V and J ends lost 7 bases and 3 bases, in that order; junction bases with no gene match: 10. Germline V gives CDR1 GTSNPN, CDR2 SVGIG (reference sequence). The CDR3 DNA sequence: TGTGCCTCTAACGGGGACAGGGTGGACTACGAGCAGTACTTC. Translated, it gives CASNGDRVDYEQYF.

This clone was counted once. This chain uses TRBV19 with TRBJ2-2; maybe TRBD1 (5 bases). The CDR3 loop spans 15 amino acids. Germline loops: CDR1 LNHDA, CDR2 SQIVND (reference sequence). V gave up 3 bases and J gave up 4 bases, with 12 bases separating them. The CDR3 DNA reads as TGTGCCAGTAGTATTTTGGCAGGGCCCACCGGGGAGCTGTTTTTT. Its protein is CASSILAGPTGELFF.

The chain has TRBV7-9 and TRBJ2-7; 7 bases match TRBD2. This CDR3 has 14 residues. V shed 10 bases and J 3 bases; nucleotides not matched to a gene: 12. Germline values: CDR1 SEHNR, CDR2 FQNEAQ (reference sequence). The CDR3 DNA is TGTGCCACCAGATTGGGGACGGGAGGCTACGAGCAGTACTTC. Translated, it gives CATRLGTGGYEQYF.

This chain connects TRBV14 to TRBJ2-3; D is ambiguous. The germline gives CDR1 SGHDN, CDR2 FVKESK. The CDR3 loop spans 14 amino acids. Trimming left V 0 bases short and J 2 bases short, with 6 bases between. The CDR3, as DNA: TGTGCCAGCAGCCAAGAACAGCCCACAGATACGCAGTATTTT. It is translated as CASSQEQPTDTQYF.

Concerning this clone: The sample contains more than one DNA sequence encoding this CDR3. This chain uses TRBV13 with TRBJ2-1, with 7 bases aligning to TRBD2. Trimming removed 4 bases from V and 6 bases from J; junction bases left unmatched: 6. This CDR3 spans 14 amino acids. From germline, CDR1 is PRHDT and CDR2 FYEKMQ (reference sequence). CDR3 protein: CASSWEGPGNEQFF. The CDR3 DNA reads TGTGCCAGCAGCTGGGAGGGTCCAGGCAATGAGCAGTTCTTC.

A word on this clone: The same CDR3 is also encoded by other DNA sequences in this sample. The genes are TRBV5-1 and TRBJ2-3; 7 bases map to TRBD1. There are 12 residues in the CDR3. The germline gives CDR1 SGHRS, CDR2 YFSETQ. V lost 3 bases to trimming and J lost 6 bases; unmatched junction nucleotides: 1. The CDR3 sequence is CASSSDRDTQYF. As DNA, the CDR3 is TGCGCCAGCAGCTCGGACAGGGATACGCAGTATTTT.

The rearrangement uses TRBV7-8 and TRBJ1-2, with D hard to call. Trimming pared 3 bases from V and 6 bases from J, leaving 14 bases between. This CDR3 spans 14 amino acids. CDR1 SGHVS and CDR2 FQNEAQ come from the germline V gene. Here the CDR3 reads CASSFSPAANGYTF. In nucleotides, the CDR3 is TGTGCCAGCAGCTTTTCCCCGGCGGCGAATGGCTACACCTTC.

The chain is built from TRBV6-1 and TRBJ2-1; a possible D gene is TRBD2 (6 bases). Looked up from germline, CDR1 is MNHNS and CDR2 is SASEGT. Trimming cost V 2 bases and J 0 bases, with 20 bases left between them. The CDR3 covers 19 residues. This chain's CDR3 is CASSELGGTVMGSYNEQFF. The CDR3 DNA sequence: TGTGCCAGCAGTGAATTGGGCGGGACCGTCATGGGCTCCTACAATGAGCAGTTCTTC.

In its sample, this clone was seen once. The J gene is TRBJ2-5, the V gene TRBV6-1; D gene unclear. The J call could be wrong; TRBJ2-7 is a better fit for the DNA end. CDR1 and CDR2 from the germline V gene are MNHNS and SASEGT. This CDR3 is 14 amino acids long. The CDR3 region has the DNA TGTGCCAGCAGTGACCCTCTGTACTCCTACGAGCAGTACTTC. Translated, it gives CASSDPLYSYEQYF.

The chain recombines TRBV2 with TRBJ2-1; 7 bases agree with TRBD2. The CDR3 runs 16 residues. Per germline, CDR1 SNHLY and CDR2 FYNNEI. Unmatched junction bases numbered 8, after V lost 6 bases and J lost 0 bases. Here the CDR3 DNA reads TGTGCCAGCAGGGGCCGGGACTACAGCTCCTACAATGAGCAGTTCTTC. Translating it yields CASRGRDYSSYNEQFF.

The J gene is TRBJ2-5, the V gene TRBV5-6; TRBD1 matches at 7 bases. CDR3 length: 14 residues. Trimming cost V 3 bases and J 5 bases; bases outside gene matches: 7. CDR1 and CDR2 (germline): SGHDT, YYEEEE. CDR3 sequence (DNA): TGTGCCAGCAGCTCGACAGGGTCGGTCGAGACCCAGTACTTC. Protein product: CASSSTGSVETQYF.